The clone carrying this TCR beta chain came up many times. CDR3 length equals 12 residues. With 6 bases removed from V and 5 bases from J, the gap between germline ends came to 8 bases. Healthy Caucasians, and only they, were the donors. TCRdb called the 5' RACE reads again in MiXCR, with one record for every CDR3 protein. The sample lists approximately 210,000 distinct CDR3 sequences; 5.5% to 7.5% were seen once. The data were taken from a study of identical twins. A further study also used this sample, focusing on T cells expressing NK-cell markers.

J is TRBJ2-1 and V is TRBV12-3 or TRBV12-4; unclear D gene. This receptor was identified in a young woman in good health. Sequenced input: CD8+ T cells sorted from blood. CDR3 sequence: CASRTHDNEQFF. The CDR3 DNA is TGTGCCAGCAGAACACACGACAATGAGCAGTTCTTC.